These T cell receptor beta chains were read from a single sample in a study of tumor and adjacent non-tumor tissue in lung cancer. A single record per CDR3 protein comes from TCRdb applying MiXCR to the multiplex PCR reads. Of 100,000 to 120,000 distinct CDR3 sequences listed, 75% to 90% are singletons. Sample: lung tumor tissue. The receptor source for this set is a man in his 70s with non-small cell lung cancer. The CDR3 runs from the conserved cysteine through the conserved F or W. A D gene is named only where the DNA matches it firmly. Clone size appears in some rows only: once, few, many, or a class for an expanded clone.

few TRBJ1-4 - TRBV20-1 13 TGCAGTGCTCTTAAGTGGGGGTATGAAAAACTGTTTTTT CSALKWGYEKLFF
- TRBJ1-1 - TRBV6-5 15 TGTACCAGCAGTTACACGATCAGGATGAACACTGAAGCTTTCTTT CTSSYTIRMNTEAFF
- TRBJ2-2 - TRBV9 14 TGTGCCAGCAGCCACCGACAGATCACCGGGGAGCTGTTTTTT CASSHRQITGELFF
few TRBJ1-1 - TRBV29-1 12 TGTAGCGTTGTGGCGGAGAGGAGTGAGGCTTTCTTT CSVVAERSEAFF
- TRBJ2-1 - TRBV18 15 TGTGTCAGCTTACCGGGACCAAGCTCCTACAATGAGCAGTTCTTC CVSLPGPSSYNEQFF
- TRBJ1-2 - TRBV12-3/TRBV12-4 11 TGTGCCACCACACTGGGAAATGGCTACACCTTC CATTLGNGYTF
once TRBJ1-1 - TRBV6-2/TRBV6-3 16 TGTACCAGCAGTTTCACTCCCGGGGCAAGAGGGACTGAAGCTTCCTTT CTSSFTPGARGTEASF
- TRBJ2-2 TRBD1 TRBV20-1 15 TGCAGTGCTAGAGGTCGACAGGGGTTTTCCGGAGAGCTGTTTTTT CSARGRQGFSGELFF
once TRBJ2-2 - TRBV14 17 TGTGCCAACAGCCAGGACGGTCCCGACCATAGGACCGGGGAGCTGTTTTTT CANSQDGPDHRTGELFF
- TRBJ2-2 - TRBV11-2 14 TGTCCCAGCAGCCCGGATAGTCAGTCCGGGGAGCTGTTTTTT CPSSPDSQSGELFF
- TRBJ2-2 - TRBV7-3 15 TGTGCCACCAGCTTTAGACAGGCGGGGACCGTGGAGCTGTTTTTT CATSFRQAGTVELFF
many TRBJ2-7 - TRBV29-1 13 TGCAGCGGGGCCGGGACAGCCGGGGGCGAGCAGTACTTC CSGAGTAGGEQYF
- TRBJ1-5 - TRBV16 14 TGTGCCAGCAGTCACTCGGGGAACAATCGGCCCCAGCATTTT CASSHSGNNRPQHF
- TRBJ2-7 TRBD1 TRBV28 16 TGTGCCAGTAGGCGACAGGGGCTCCATCGGACCTACGAGCAGTACTTC CASRRQGLHRTYEQYF
- TRBJ1-6 TRBD1 TRBV6-5 14 TGCGCCAGCAGCACCAGGACAGGGAATTCACGCCTCCACTTC CASSTRTGNSRLHF
- TRBJ1-2 - TRBV29-1 17 TGCAATGTTGAAGAGTACGTTCAGGGCCATATTAACTATGGCTACACCTTC CNVEEYVQGHINYGYTF